These 24 T cell receptor beta chains were all obtained from the same sample, sequenced in a study of blood T cell repertoires in COVID-19. The table came from immunoSEQ multiplex PCR; TCRdb's copy has only in-frame clones and leaves some out. The data contain roughly 25,000 clones, around 86% of them singletons. The specimen was peripheral blood. The source is an elderly woman with acute or convalescent COVID-19.

The chain couples TRBV5-1 to TRBJ1-2; 8 bases fit TRBD1. The CDR3 loop spans 16 amino acids. CDR1 is SGHRS and CDR2 is YFSETQ in the germline V gene. The V gene end was trimmed by 4 bases and the J gene end by 6 bases; junction bases not matched to a gene: 14. The CDR3 loop reads CASSQSGQVKRNGYTF. Written as DNA, the CDR3 is TGCGCCAGCAGCCAATCGGGACAGGTTAAGAGGAATGGCTACACCTTC.

There are a few counts of this clone. V and J are TRBV29-1 and TRBJ1-1; D possibly corresponds to TRBD1 (5 bases). The CDR3 is made up of 15 amino acids. Deletions cut 1 base from V and 1 base from J, with 13 bases between. Germline loops: CDR1 SQVTM, CDR2 ANQGSEA. The CDR3 DNA reads as TGCAGCGTTGAAGCTTTGGGGCAGGGGAACACTGAAGCTTTCTTT. Residues: CSVEALGQGNTEAFF.

The J gene is TRBJ2-2, the V gene TRBV7-3, with D possibly being TRBD2 (6 bases). From germline, CDR1 is SGHTA and CDR2 FQGTGA. This CDR3 contains 16 residues. Trimming took 5 bases from V and 0 from J, leaving 13 bases between them. CDR3 sequence: CASSRTGRTNTGELFF. The DNA for the CDR3 is TGTGCCAGCAGCCGTACCGGGAGAACGAACACCGGGGAGCTGTTTTTT.

The chain has TRBV30 and TRBJ1-1; tentatively, D is TRBD1 (6 bases). The V end was cut by 3 bases, the J end by 9 bases, with 14 bases between. The germline V gene has CDR1 GTSNPN and CDR2 SVGIG (reference sequence). The CDR3 loop spans 12 amino acids. This CDR3 reads CAWSKLDRKAFF. The CDR3 region has the DNA TGTGCCTGGAGCAAACTTGACAGGAAAGCTTTCTTT. The full variable domain, completed using reference TRBV30 and TRBJ1-1, is SQTIHQWPATLVQPVGSPLSLECTVEGTSNPNLYWYRQAAGRGLQLLFYSVGIGQISSEVPQNLSASRPQDRQFILSSKKLLLSDSGFYLCAWSKLDRKAFFGQGTRLTVV.

The genes are TRBV2 and TRBJ1-5; D is uncertain. The V gene's germline CDR1 is SNHLY and CDR2 FYNNEI. Trimming took off 0 bases at V and 5 bases at J, with 11 bases between the two ends. CDR3 size: 15 residues. CDR3 in amino acids: CASSEARGSYQPQHF. The CDR3 DNA follows: TGTGCCAGCAGTGAAGCGAGAGGGTCCTATCAGCCCCAGCATTTT.

V is TRBV4-3 and J is TRBJ1-2, with 9 bases aligning to TRBD1. With 5 bases clipped from V and 3 bases from J, the junction kept 4 bases outside the gene matches. Germline V gives CDR1 LGHNA, CDR2 YSLEER. CDR3 size: 14 residues. The CDR3 is CASSYDRGDYGYTF. In DNA, the CDR3 is TGCGCCAGCAGCTACGACAGGGGGGACTATGGCTACACCTTC.

The V call is TRBV7-2, the J call TRBJ1-5, with D possibly TRBD1 on 5 matching bases. This CDR3 spans 15 amino acids. Per the germline V gene, CDR1 is SGHTA and CDR2 is FQGNSA. Trimming removed 1 base at V and 4 bases at J, with 11 bases between. CDR3 loop: CASSLEGPINQPQHF. CDR3 nucleotides: TGTGCCAGCAGCTTAGAGGGGCCTATTAATCAGCCCCAGCATTTT.

This rearrangement joins TRBV3-1 (or the pseudogene TRBV3-2) to TRBJ2-5, with TRBD1 matching over 10 bases. The trim removed 1 base at V and 4 bases at J, leaving 6 bases unmatched. From germline, CDR1 is LGHDT and CDR2 YNNKEL (reference sequence). The CDR3 totals 16 residues. CDR3 loop: CASSQGGTGVGETQYF. The CDR3 coding sequence is TGTGCCAGCAGCCAAGGAGGGACAGGGGTGGGAGAGACCCAGTACTTC.

V usage is TRBV6-2 or TRBV6-3 and J usage is TRBJ2-3; 14 positions agree with TRBD2. CDR3 length equals 18 residues. Germline values: CDR1 MNHEY, CDR2 SVGEGT. Unmatched junction bases numbered 7, after V lost 0 bases and J lost 5 bases. CDR3: CASSYSTSGRALGDTQYF. The CDR3 DNA follows: TGTGCCAGCAGTTACTCGACTAGCGGGAGGGCCTTAGGAGATACGCAGTATTTT.

The genes are TRBV30 and TRBJ2-7, with D possibly TRBD2 on 6 matching bases. Germline assignment: CDR1 GTSNPN and CDR2 SVGIG (reference sequence). CDR3 length: 12 amino acids. The V gene lost 5 bases and the J gene lost 9 bases, with 17 bases spanning the gap. The DNA for the CDR3 is TGTGCCTGGGGCGTCGGGGGTACGTTGCAGTACTTC. This sequence encodes CAWGVGGTLQYF. The complete variable domain, with remaining parts taken from reference TRBV30 and TRBJ2-7, reads SQTIHQWPATLVQPVGSPLSLECTVEGTSNPNLYWYRQAAGRGLQLLFYSVGIGQISSEVPQNLSASRPQDRQFILSSKKLLLSDSGFYLCAWGVGGTLQYFGPGTRLTVT.

This clone was picked up one time. The CDR3 is CASSPYLESSGNTIYF. As DNA, the CDR3 is TGTGCCAGCAGCCCCTACTTAGAGTCCTCTGGAAACACCATATATTTT. The chain has TRBV7-2 and TRBJ1-3; D not resolved. V lost 5 bases to trimming and J lost 0 bases, with 14 bases between them. CDR1 is SGHTA, CDR2 FQGNSA, per germline. The CDR3 runs to 16 residues.

The rearrangement joins TRBV19 to TRBJ1-4; D call uncertain. The CDR3 length is 14 residues. V lost 5 bases, J lost 1 base, and 8 bases lay in between. Germline V gene data show CDR1 as LNHDA and CDR2 as SQIVND (reference sequence). The CDR3 protein is CASSQAGTNEKLFF. CDR3 in DNA: TGTGCCAGTAGTCAGGCGGGAACTAATGAAAAACTGTTTTTT.

V is TRBV5-1 and J is TRBJ2-7, with 9 bases that match TRBD2. Trimming took 1 base from V and 0 from J; bases not matched to a gene: 8. CDR1 is SGHRS, CDR2 YFSETQ, per germline. CDR3 length: 17 residues. The CDR3 DNA is TGCGCCAGCAGCTTGAATCGGCTAGCGGGGAGCTCCTACGAGCAGTACTTC. It specifies CASSLNRLAGSSYEQYF.

V usage is TRBV30 and J usage is TRBJ1-5, with 9 positions matching TRBD1. Germline V lookup: CDR1 GTSNPN, CDR2 SVGIG (reference sequence). V was pared by 2 bases and J by 6 bases, with 11 bases of the junction left unmatched. The CDR3 sequence is 16 residues long. The CDR3: CAWSSTGTGLSQPQHF. The CDR3 bases are TGTGCCTGGAGTTCCACGGGGACAGGGTTAAGTCAGCCCCAGCATTTT.

A few counts support this clone. V is TRBV3-1 (or the pseudogene TRBV3-2) and J is TRBJ2-5; perhaps TRBD2 as D (6 bases). V gave up 0 bases and J gave up 5 bases, with 10 bases separating them. In germline, CDR1 is LGHDT, CDR2 YNNKEL (reference sequence). The length of the CDR3 is 14 residues. This CDR3 is CASSQDFGSETQYF. DNA of the CDR3: TGTGCCAGCAGCCAAGATTTCGGGAGCGAGACCCAGTACTTC.

The chain has TRBV4-2 and TRBJ1-6, with D uncertain. Deletions cut 0 bases from V and 0 bases from J, with 15 bases between. Per the germline V gene, CDR1 is LGHNA and CDR2 is YNFKEQ. CDR3 length: 19 amino acids. CDR3 in amino acids: CASSQDGGRRSSYNSPLHF. The DNA of the CDR3 is TGTGCCAGCAGCCAAGATGGTGGGCGGAGGAGCTCCTATAATTCACCCCTCCACTTT.

V usage is TRBV9 and J usage is TRBJ2-3, with 7 bases matching TRBD2. The CDR3 contains 17 residues. Per germline, CDR1 SGDLS and CDR2 YYNGEE. Trimming removed 2 bases from V and 0 bases from J; junction bases left unmatched: 9. CDR3 sequence reads: CASSVTPSGTSTDTQYF. DNA of the CDR3: TGTGCCAGCAGCGTCACCCCTAGCGGCACTAGCACAGATACGCAGTATTTT.

This clone was counted only a few times. The chain uses TRBV11-2 and TRBJ2-1, with D uncertain. Trimming stripped 2 bases from V and 9 bases from J, with 5 bases between. This CDR3 spans 11 amino acids. Germline V gene sequence: CDR1 SGHAT, CDR2 FQNNGV. CDR3 loop: CASSLRGEQFF. CDR3 nucleotide sequence: TGTGCCAGCAGCTTAAGAGGTGAGCAGTTCTTC. The full variable domain, its missing parts supplied by reference TRBV11-2 and TRBJ2-1, is EAGVAQSPRYKIIEKRQSVAFWCNPISGHATLYWYQQILGQGPKLLIQFQNNGVVDDSQLPKDRFSAERLKGVDSTLKIQPAKLEDSAVYLCASSLRGEQFFGPGTRLTVL.

This CDR3 reads CASSYSTGVNQPQHF. In DNA form, the CDR3 reads TGTGCCAGCAGTTACTCGACAGGGGTGAATCAGCCCCAGCATTTT. The V gene is TRBV6-6, the J gene TRBJ1-5; 8 nucleotides match TRBD1. V was pared by 0 bases and J by 4 bases, with 2 bases of the junction left unmatched. Germline V lookup: CDR1 MNHNY, CDR2 SVGAGI (reference sequence). This CDR3 is built from 15 residues.

The chain couples TRBV6-1 to TRBJ2-4, with 7 bases lining up with TRBD1. Germline assignment: CDR1 MNHNS and CDR2 SASEGT. This CDR3 has 13 residues. The trim removed 3 bases at V and 4 bases at J, leaving 0 bases unmatched. The chain's CDR3 is CASSEDRKNIQYF. CDR3 nucleotides: TGTGCCAGCAGTGAGGACAGGAAAAACATTCAGTACTTC.

This clone was detected only a few times. V is TRBV19 and J is TRBJ2-7; 10 bases line up with TRBD1. Germline CDR1 LNHDA, CDR2 SQIVND (reference sequence). CDR3 size: 14 residues. After removal of 3 bases from V and 6 bases from J, the junction contained 5 bases not matched to a gene. CDR3 bases: TGTGCCAGTAGTATGGGGACAGGGGTTGTCGAGCAGTACTTC. This translates into CASSMGTGVVEQYF.

The chain couples TRBV3-1 (or the pseudogene TRBV3-2) to TRBJ1-1, with D perhaps matching TRBD1 (6 bases). CDR3 length: 13 residues. V was clipped by 4 bases and J by 11 bases, with 17 bases between them. Germline loops: CDR1 LGHDT, CDR2 YNNKEL (reference sequence). The CDR3: CASSRRDMGNAFF. CDR3 nucleotides: TGTGCCAGCAGCCGAAGGGACATGGGAAACGCTTTCTTT.

The chain recombines TRBV5-5 with TRBJ1-2; TRBD1 might be the D (5 bases). The CDR3 is 16 residues long. Germline V gene sequence: CDR1 SGHKS, CDR2 YYEKEE (reference sequence). The ends were cut back, 4 bases at V and 3 bases at J, with 19 bases in the middle. The CDR3 region has the DNA TGTGCCAGCAGCGCTCGGGAGAGTGACAGAGACTATGGCTACACCTTC. This sequence encodes CASSARESDRDYGYTF.

As DNA, the CDR3 is TGTGCCAGCATCCCGGGACAGGGGGCAGCTTTCTTT. It specifies CASIPGQGAAFF. This chain connects TRBV2 to TRBJ1-1, with 12 bases fitting TRBD1. Per germline, CDR1 SNHLY and CDR2 FYNNEI. The CDR3 loop spans 12 amino acids. V dropped 7 bases and J dropped 10; count of bases not matched to a gene: 4.